The clone carrying this TCR beta chain was found a few times. CDR1 is DFQATT, CDR2 SNEGSKA, per germline (reference sequence). Trimming left V 3 bases short and J 3 bases short, with 3 bases between. The CDR3 is 11 residues long. TCRdb used MiXCR to reprocess the PCR reads, holding one entry per CDR3 protein. The sample lists 15,000 or so distinct CDR3 sequences; 32% were seen once. The data were obtained in a study of regulatory and conventional T cells in breast cancer. Sequencing was performed on conventional T cells from blood. V gene TRBV20-1 combines with J gene TRBJ1-5; D gene unclear. The sequence was collected from a female donor in good health. CDR3: CSARSNQPQHF. The CDR3 DNA follows: TGCAGTGCTAGGTCCAATCAGCCCCAGCATTTT.